This is a list of T cell receptor beta chains from one sample in a study of blood T cell repertoires in COVID-19. Measured with immunoSEQ multiplex PCR; TCRdb has only the in-frame clones, and not every one. This table has approximately 150,000 clones, roughly 81% appearing once. Sequencing was done on a sample of PBMCs or T cells enriched from blood (not recorded which). Receptor source: a woman between 45 and 65 years old with acute COVID-19. Each CDR3 is given with its conserved first and last residue. D genes are given only for firm matches. Only part of the rows carry a size: once, few, many, or a class if the clone is expanded.

v_call	j_call	clone_size	d_call	cdr3_nt	cdr3_aa
TRBV7-9	TRBJ2-4	.	TRBD1	TGTGCCAGCAGCATCGGGACAGGGAAAAACATTCAGTACTTC	CASSIGTGKNIQYF
TRBV18	TRBJ2-5	.	.	TGTGCCAGCTCACCAGGACACCGAAAAGAGACCCAGTACTTC	CASSPGHRKETQYF
TRBV29-1	TRBJ2-1	.	TRBD2	TGCAGCGTTGATGGACTAGCGGGAGTTGAGCAGTTCTTC	CSVDGLAGVEQFF
TRBV5-1	TRBJ2-5	.	TRBD2	TGCGCCAGCAGCTTGGCTAGCGGAGGGCAAGAGACCCAGTACTTC	CASSLASGGQETQYF
TRBV27	TRBJ1-5	.	.	TGTGCCAGCAGTTTATGGGGAGGCAATCAGCCCCAGCATTTT	CASSLWGGNQPQHF
TRBV2	TRBJ2-3	.	.	TGTGCCAGCAGCGCGACAAGCACAGATACGCAGTATTTT	CASSATSTDTQYF
TRBV11-2	TRBJ2-1	.	TRBD2	TGTGCCAGCAGCCCCGTGGGGGAGGGGTACAATGAGCAGTTCTTC	CASSPVGEGYNEQFF
TRBV5-4	TRBJ1-2	few	TRBD1	TGTGCCAGCAGCTCCTGGACAGGATCCCTCGGCTACACCTTC	CASSSWTGSLGYTF
TRBV5-1	TRBJ2-2	.	.	TGCGCCAGCAGCTCCGCCCCCCCCGGCACCGGGGAGCTGTTTTTT	CASSSAPPGTGELFF
TRBV28	TRBJ1-5	few	.	TGTGCCAGCAGCATCCGGAGGCTCTCGGGCAATCAGCCCCAGCATTTT	CASSIRRLSGNQPQHF
TRBV5-6	TRBJ1-1	.	.	TGTGCCAGCAGCTTGGAAGTTCGGGAAGCGAACACTGAAGCTTTCTTT	CASSLEVREANTEAFF
TRBV3-1/TRBV3-2	TRBJ1-2	.	.	TGTGCCAGCAGCCCTTTAGGGGGGGAGCGCTATGGCTACACCTTC	CASSPLGGERYGYTF
TRBV6-2/TRBV6-3	TRBJ1-2	.	TRBD1	TGTGCCAGCAGTTACTCGCCGGACAGGGCGCGTGGCTACACCTTC	CASSYSPDRARGYTF
TRBV4-1	TRBJ2-3	few	TRBD2	TGCGCCAGCAGCCAAGCGGGACTAGCGGGTCCCCCCCGGTCAGATACGCAGTATTTT	CASSQAGLAGPPRSDTQYF
TRBV19	TRBJ1-3	few	TRBD1	TGTGCCAGTAGTATCCTAGCCTCCGGGACAGGGGTTGGAAACACCATATATTTT	CASSILASGTGVGNTIYF
TRBV3-1/TRBV3-2	TRBJ1-6	.	.	TGTGCCAGCAGCCACAGAAGAACAGGGTTTAATTCACCCCTCCACTTT	CASSHRRTGFNSPLHF
TRBV24-1	TRBJ2-1	once	TRBD1	TGTGCCACCAGTGATCGCCCGGGACAGGGATTGAATGAGCAGTTCTTC	CATSDRPGQGLNEQFF
TRBV12-5	TRBJ2-3	.	TRBD2	TGTGCTAGTGGTATAGGACTAGCAAGCACAGATACGCAGTATTTT	CASGIGLASTDTQYF
TRBV10-2	TRBJ2-1	.	.	TGCGCCAGCACCCCCGACTTGAGCTCCTACAATGAGCAGTTCTTC	CASTPDLSSYNEQFF
TRBV5-1	TRBJ2-7	.	TRBD1	TGCGCCAGCAGCTCGGGACAGGCCGTCTACGAGCAGTACTTC	CASSSGQAVYEQYF
TRBV27	TRBJ2-1	.	TRBD2	TGTGCCAGCCTACCAGGGACTAGCGGCTACAATGAGCAGTTCTTC	CASLPGTSGYNEQFF
TRBV5-1	TRBJ1-1	.	TRBD1	TGCGCCAGCAGCCTGGGGACAGCGAACACTGAAGCTTTCTTT	CASSLGTANTEAFF
TRBV14	TRBJ2-4	.	.	TGTGCCAGCAGCCAAGTGGACAGAAACATTCAGTACTTC	CASSQVDRNIQYF
TRBV6-4	TRBJ2-3	few	TRBD2	TGTGCCAGCAGTGAAAGGGCGGGAGGAGCAGATACGCAGTATTTT	CASSERAGGADTQYF
TRBV10-2	TRBJ2-7	.	TRBD2	TGCGCCAGCACCTCTGGGGGGGTATCGGGCGAGCAGTACTTC	CASTSGGVSGEQYF
TRBV6-5	TRBJ2-1	once	.	TGTGCCAGCAGGGGTAGCGGTAGCTCCTACAATGAGCAGTTCTTC	CASRGSGSSYNEQFF
TRBV6-5	TRBJ1-5	.	TRBD1	TGTGCCAGTTCCTTCGACAGGGAAAGCAATCAGCCCCAGCATTTT	CASSFDRESNQPQHF
TRBV13	TRBJ2-6	few	.	TGTGCCAGCAGCCAGGCTACCTCTGGGGCCAACGTCCTGACTTTC	CASSQATSGANVLTF
TRBV20-1	TRBJ1-2	.	.	TGCAGTGCAACTCCGGGCTATGGCTACACCTTC	CSATPGYGYTF
TRBV5-4	TRBJ1-1	.	TRBD1	TGTGCCAGCAGCGACGTTGACAGGGGGAGGACTGAAGCTTTCTTT	CASSDVDRGRTEAFF
TRBV3-1/TRBV3-2	TRBJ2-1	once	TRBD1	TGTGCCAGCAGCCAGACAGGGCGCGTCAATGAGCAGTTCTTC	CASSQTGRVNEQFF
TRBV7-9	TRBJ2-3	.	.	TGTGCCAGCAGACGACAAACAGATACGCAGTATTTT	CASRRQTDTQYF
TRBV3-1/TRBV3-2	TRBJ2-2	.	.	TGTGCCAGCAGCTTCCGACCCCGGGGGGCGAGGACCGGGGAGCTGTTTTTT	CASSFRPRGARTGELFF
TRBV25-1	TRBJ1-2	.	TRBD1	TGTGCCAGCAGTGAATCGTCAGGGGGTTCCTATGGCTACACCTTC	CASSESSGGSYGYTF
TRBV11-3	TRBJ2-2	.	.	TGTGCCAGCAGCGGAGGACCGATCACCGGGGAGCTGTTTTTT	CASSGGPITGELFF
TRBV7-2	TRBJ1-3	.	.	TGTGCCAGCAGCTTCCCGGGGGTAAACACCATATATTTT	CASSFPGVNTIYF
TRBV10-2	TRBJ2-7	.	.	TGCGCCAGCAGTGAGGGCGGGTACGAGCAGTACTTC	CASSEGGYEQYF
TRBV18	TRBJ2-7	.	.	TGTGCCAGCTCACCCCCTTCCGGGAGCTACGAGCAGTACTTC	CASSPPSGSYEQYF
TRBV6-5	TRBJ1-5	.	TRBD1	TGTGCCAGCAGCCCCGGACAGGGGGGACAGCCCCAGCATTTT	CASSPGQGGQPQHF
TRBV7-2	TRBJ2-1	few	TRBD2	TGTGCCAGCAGCCCCGGGGCGGGAGCCTATGAGCAGTTCTTC	CASSPGAGAYEQFF
TRBV5-5	TRBJ2-1	.	TRBD1	TGTGCCAGCAGCTTACAGGGGGCTCGTTACAATGAGCAGTTCTTC	CASSLQGARYNEQFF
TRBV28	TRBJ2-3	.	TRBD2	TGTGCCAGCAGTTTCTTAGCGGGAGGTGATTATACGCAGTATTTT	CASSFLAGGDYTQYF
TRBV28	TRBJ1-2	.	.	TGTGCCAGCAGTTTTCGAATCCGGGGTGCCACCTTC	CASSFRIRGATF
TRBV27	TRBJ2-1	once	TRBD2	TGTGCCAGCACCACGGTTTCAGGAAGTAGCGGGAGGGCCAAGCATGAGCAGTTCTTC	CASTTVSGSSGRAKHEQFF
TRBV7-3	TRBJ1-6	.	TRBD1	TGTGCCAGCAGCTTAAGAGGCAGGGGGCTGGATTCACCCCTCCACTTT	CASSLRGRGLDSPLHF
TRBV7-6	TRBJ2-3	.	.	TGTGCCAGCAGCCCCGTCGTGGGTGAGGCCGATACGCAGTATTTT	CASSPVVGEADTQYF
TRBV19	TRBJ2-3	few	.	TGTGCCAGTAGTAGACAGCTAGAGCCTAGCACAGATACGCAGTATTTT	CASSRQLEPSTDTQYF
TRBV2	TRBJ1-2	.	.	TGTGCCAGCAGTGTCCTCAAAGCGGGGAGGGGCTACACCTTC	CASSVLKAGRGYTF
TRBV28	TRBJ1-5	few	.	TGTGCCAGCAGTTTGCAATCTACTCCCCGGCAGCCCCAGCATTTT	CASSLQSTPRQPQHF
TRBV2	TRBJ2-7	few	.	TGTGCCAGCAGTGAATATGGTGGGAGTAAGTCCGGCGAGCAGTACTTC	CASSEYGGSKSGEQYF
TRBV11-2	TRBJ1-1	.	.	TGTGCCAGCAGCTTAGCAGGGTACGGCAACACTGAAGCTTTCTTT	CASSLAGYGNTEAFF
TRBV5-8	TRBJ2-2	.	TRBD1	TGTGCCAGCAGCTTGGCACAGGGGGCCACCGGGGAGCTGTTTTTT	CASSLAQGATGELFF
TRBV30	TRBJ2-1	once	TRBD2	TGTGCCTTAAGACTAGCGGGATTTGAGCAGTTCTTC	CALRLAGFEQFF
TRBV7-2	TRBJ1-2	.	.	TGTGCCAGCAGCCTAACTTCGGGGGGCGGAAGGAGTGGCTACACCTTC	CASSLTSGGGRSGYTF
TRBV10-3	TRBJ2-5	.	TRBD1	TGTGCCATCAGTACAGGGGAGGAGACCCAGTACTTC	CAISTGEETQYF
TRBV28	TRBJ1-2	.	.	TGTGCCAGCACCAATTTCGAGAACTATGGCTACACCTTC	CASTNFENYGYTF
TRBV9	TRBJ2-2	.	.	TGTGCCAGCAGCGTAGAGGGGTCCACCGGGGAGCTGTTTTTT	CASSVEGSTGELFF
TRBV5-1	TRBJ1-2	.	TRBD1	TGCGCCAGCAGCACCGGGGACAGCCTCTATGGCTACACCTTC	CASSTGDSLYGYTF